This T cell receptor (beta chain) emerged from a study of long-term antiretroviral therapy in people with HIV. Run at survey level, the immunoSEQ assay was version v3.0. Clones were sequenced by immunoSEQ multiplex PCR, and TCRdb holds only the in-frame ones, with some missing. The data hold 15,000 to 20,000 clones, with 80% to 90% observed a single time. From germline, CDR1 is SGHDN and CDR2 FVKESK. The CDR3 is made up of 15 amino acids. V lost 1 base and J 1 base, leaving 10 bases between the germline ends. The material was unsorted PBMCs, obtained 0.6 years after starting antiretroviral therapy. The receptor was isolated from a woman between 18 and 29 years old with HIV. The chain is built from TRBV14 and TRBJ1-1; no clear D gene. The CDR3 loop reads CASSQVAGANTEAFF. The CDR3 DNA reads TGTGCCAGCAGCCAAGTCGCGGGAGCGAACACTGAAGCTTTCTTT.